This TCR beta chain comes out of a study of cytomegalovirus exposure and HLA in healthy donors. Study context: HLA-typed donors were the source of about 85 million unique TCRs, which an early data release held. Points from the study as a whole: Segments of the TCR beta V type were, in most cases, productive about 87% or about 30% of the time in an earlier analysis. One variant, a missense change in DCLRE1C, was linked in a later analysis to TCR beta V- and J-gene trimming.

Germline V gene data show CDR1 as SGHRS and CDR2 as YFSETQ. Between the trimmed V and J ends, which lost 6 bases and 8 bases, there was a span of 18 bases. This CDR3 is built from 14 residues. Concerning this clone: Its antigen is as yet unknown.

PCR primers comprised 60 Vbeta and 13 Jbeta primers. Only in-frame clones appear in the TCRdb table, and some are missing; sequencing was by immunoSEQ multiplex PCR. The sample has 150,000 to 200,000 clones, roughly 80% seen once. This sequence originates from a boy between 10 and 17 years old in good health and CMV-seronegative. The sequenced material came from PBMCs. The chain carries TRBV5-1 and TRBJ2-1; maybe TRBD2 (5 bases). CDR3 bases: TGCGCCAGCACCCCGGGCCTTCCCGGGGATGAGCAGTTCTTC. This translates into CASTPGLPGDEQFF.